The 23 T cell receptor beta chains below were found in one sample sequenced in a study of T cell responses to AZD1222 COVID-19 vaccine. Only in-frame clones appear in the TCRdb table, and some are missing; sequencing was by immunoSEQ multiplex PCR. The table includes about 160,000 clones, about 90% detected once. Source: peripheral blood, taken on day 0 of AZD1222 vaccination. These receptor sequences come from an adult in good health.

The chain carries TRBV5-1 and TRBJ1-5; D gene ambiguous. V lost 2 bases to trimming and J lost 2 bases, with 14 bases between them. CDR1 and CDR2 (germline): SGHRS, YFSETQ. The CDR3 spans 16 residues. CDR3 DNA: TGCGCCAGCAGCTTAGGCCAGCTTGGTGGCAATCAGCCCCAGCATTTT. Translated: CASSLGQLGGNQPQHF.

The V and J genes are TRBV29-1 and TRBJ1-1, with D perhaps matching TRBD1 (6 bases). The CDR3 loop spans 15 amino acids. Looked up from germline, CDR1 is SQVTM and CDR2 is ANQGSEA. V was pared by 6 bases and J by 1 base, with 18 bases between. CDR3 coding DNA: TGCAGCGTCCAAGCGGAGGGGGGTTGGAACACTGAAGCTTTCTTT. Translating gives CSVQAEGGWNTEAFF.

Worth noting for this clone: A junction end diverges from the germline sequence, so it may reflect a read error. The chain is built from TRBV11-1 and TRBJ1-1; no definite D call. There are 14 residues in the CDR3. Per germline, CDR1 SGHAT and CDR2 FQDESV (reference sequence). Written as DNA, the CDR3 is TGTGTCAGCAGCTTAAGTCCGGTCGACACTGAAGCTTTCTTT. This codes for CVSSLSPVDTEAFF.

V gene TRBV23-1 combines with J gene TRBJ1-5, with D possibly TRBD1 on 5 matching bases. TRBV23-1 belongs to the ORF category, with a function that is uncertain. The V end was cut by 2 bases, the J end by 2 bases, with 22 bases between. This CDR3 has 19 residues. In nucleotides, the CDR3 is TGCGCCAGCAGTCAAAAGTATGCGCTTAAGGGGTGGGGCAATCAGCCCCAGCATTTT. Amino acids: CASSQKYALKGWGNQPQHF.

CDR3 sequence (DNA): TGTGCCTGGAGTTCTCCCCAGGCCGAGCAGTACTTC. Residues: CAWSSPQAEQYF. This rearrangement joins TRBV30 to TRBJ2-7; D is undetermined. The CDR3 runs to 12 residues. The germline CDR1 and CDR2 sequences are GTSNPN and SVGIG (reference sequence). With 2 bases removed from V and 6 bases from J, the gap between germline ends came to 11 bases.

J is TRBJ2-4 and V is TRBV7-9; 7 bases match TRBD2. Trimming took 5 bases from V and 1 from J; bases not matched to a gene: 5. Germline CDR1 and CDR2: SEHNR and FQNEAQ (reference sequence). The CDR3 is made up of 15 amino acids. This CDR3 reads CASSQRGGAKNIQYF. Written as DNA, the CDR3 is TGTGCCAGCAGCCAACGCGGGGGTGCCAAAAACATTCAGTACTTC.

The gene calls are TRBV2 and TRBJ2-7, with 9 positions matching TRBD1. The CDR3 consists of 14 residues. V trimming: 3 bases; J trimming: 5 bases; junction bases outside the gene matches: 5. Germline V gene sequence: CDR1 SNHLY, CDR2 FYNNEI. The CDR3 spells CASSERTGAHEQYF. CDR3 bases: TGTGCCAGCAGTGAGCGGACAGGGGCCCACGAGCAGTACTTC. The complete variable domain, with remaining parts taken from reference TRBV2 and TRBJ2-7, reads EPEVTQTPSHQVTQMGQEVILRCVPISNHLYFYWYRQILGQKVEFLVSFYNNEISEKSEIFDDQFSVERPDGSNFTLKIRSTKLEDSAMYFCASSERTGAHEQYFGPGTRLTVT.

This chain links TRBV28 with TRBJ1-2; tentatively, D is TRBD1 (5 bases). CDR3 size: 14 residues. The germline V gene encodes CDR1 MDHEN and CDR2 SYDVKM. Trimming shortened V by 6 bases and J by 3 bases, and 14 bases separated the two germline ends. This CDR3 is CASSPIDSHYGYTF. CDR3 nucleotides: TGTGCCAGCAGCCCTATCGACAGTCACTATGGCTACACCTTC.

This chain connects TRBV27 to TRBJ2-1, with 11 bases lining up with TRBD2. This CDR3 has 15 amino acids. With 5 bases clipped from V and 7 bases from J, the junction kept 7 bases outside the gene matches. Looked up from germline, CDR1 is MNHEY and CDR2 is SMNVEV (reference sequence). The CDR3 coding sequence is TGTGCCAGCAGTATTATTACTAGCGGGAGTAATGAGCAGTTCTTC. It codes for CASSIITSGSNEQFF.

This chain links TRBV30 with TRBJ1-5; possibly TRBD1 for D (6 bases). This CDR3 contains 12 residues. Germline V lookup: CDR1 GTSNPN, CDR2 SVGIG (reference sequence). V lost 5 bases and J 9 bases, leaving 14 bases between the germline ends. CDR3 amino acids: CAWGQPGGPQHF. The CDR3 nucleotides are TGTGCCTGGGGACAGCCAGGAGGGCCCCAGCATTTT.

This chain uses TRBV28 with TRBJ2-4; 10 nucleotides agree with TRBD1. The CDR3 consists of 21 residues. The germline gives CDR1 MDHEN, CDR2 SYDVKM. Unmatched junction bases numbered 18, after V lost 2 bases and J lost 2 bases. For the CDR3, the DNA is TGTGCCAGCAGTTTAGAAAGGGGACAGGGGAGAGGGAGTAGAACCAAAAACATTCAGTACTTC. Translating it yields CASSLERGQGRGSRTKNIQYF.

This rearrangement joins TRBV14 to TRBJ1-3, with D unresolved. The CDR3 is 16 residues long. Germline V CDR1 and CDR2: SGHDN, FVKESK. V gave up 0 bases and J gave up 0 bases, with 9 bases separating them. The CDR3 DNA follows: TGTGCCAGCAGCCAAGATATGTGGTTCTCTGGAAACACCATATATTTT. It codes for CASSQDMWFSGNTIYF. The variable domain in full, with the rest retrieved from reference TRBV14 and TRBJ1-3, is EAGVTQFPSHSVIEKGQTVTLRCDPISGHDNLYWYRRVMGKEIKFLLHFVKESKQDESGMPNNRFLAERTGGTYSTLKVQPAELEDSGVYFCASSQDMWFSGNTIYFGEGSWLTVV.

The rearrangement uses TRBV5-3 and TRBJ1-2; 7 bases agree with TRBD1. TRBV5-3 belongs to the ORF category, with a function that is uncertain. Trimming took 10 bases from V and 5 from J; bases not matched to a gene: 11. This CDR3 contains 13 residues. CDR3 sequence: CAREVDRRYGYTF. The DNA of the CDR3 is TGTGCCCGTGAGGTGGACAGGCGTTATGGCTACACCTTC.

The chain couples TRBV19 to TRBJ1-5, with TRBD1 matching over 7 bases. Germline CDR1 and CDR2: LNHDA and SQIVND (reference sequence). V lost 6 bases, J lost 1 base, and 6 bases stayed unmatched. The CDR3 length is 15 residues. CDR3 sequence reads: CASRTTGFSNQPQHF. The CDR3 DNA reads TGTGCCAGTAGGACGACAGGGTTCAGCAATCAGCCCCAGCATTTT.

CDR3 nucleotide sequence: TGTGCCAGCAGTTTCTCTCTAATCGGCGACTTTAGCAATCAGCCCCAGCATTTT. Its protein product is CASSFSLIGDFSNQPQHF. J is TRBJ1-5 and V is TRBV28, with D uncertain. The CDR3 length is 18 residues. The V end lost 3 bases, the J end lost 0 bases, and 18 bases lay between the germline ends. Germline V lookup: CDR1 MDHEN, CDR2 SYDVKM.

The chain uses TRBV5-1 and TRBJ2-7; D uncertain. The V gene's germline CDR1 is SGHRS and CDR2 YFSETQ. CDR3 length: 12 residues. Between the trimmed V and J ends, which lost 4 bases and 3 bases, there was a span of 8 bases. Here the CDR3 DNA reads TGCGCCAGCAGCCAAACGGACTACGAGCAGTACTTC. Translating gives CASSQTDYEQYF.

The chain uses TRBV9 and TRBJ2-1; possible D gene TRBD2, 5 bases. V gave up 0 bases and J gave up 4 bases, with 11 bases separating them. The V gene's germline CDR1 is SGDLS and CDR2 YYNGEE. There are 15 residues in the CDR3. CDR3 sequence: CASSVESAEYNEQFF. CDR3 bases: TGTGCCAGCAGCGTAGAGTCAGCGGAGTACAATGAGCAGTTCTTC.

CDR3 amino acids: CASSQDLDRGGIYF. The CDR3 bases are TGTGCCAGCAGCCAAGATCTGGACAGGGGAGGAATATATTTT. The chain couples TRBV3-1 (or the pseudogene TRBV3-2) to TRBJ1-3, with 9 bases fitting TRBD1. The CDR3 has 14 residues. Trimming at V came to 0 bases and at J to 13 bases, leaving 7 bases not matched to a gene. Per germline, CDR1 LGHDT and CDR2 YNNKEL (reference sequence).

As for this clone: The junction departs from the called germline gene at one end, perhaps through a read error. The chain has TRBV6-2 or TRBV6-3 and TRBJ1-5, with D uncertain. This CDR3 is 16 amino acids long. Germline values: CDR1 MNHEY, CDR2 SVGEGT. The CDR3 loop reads CASTYKSTFVNQPQHF. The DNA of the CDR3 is TGTGCCAGCACTTACAAAAGCACGTTCGTCAATCAGCCCCAGCATTTT.

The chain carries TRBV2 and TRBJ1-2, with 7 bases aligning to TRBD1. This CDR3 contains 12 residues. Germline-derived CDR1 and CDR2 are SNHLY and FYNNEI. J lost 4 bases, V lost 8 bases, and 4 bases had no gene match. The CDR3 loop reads CASLDRSYGYTF. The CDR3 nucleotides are TGTGCCAGCCTGGACAGGTCCTATGGCTACACCTTC.

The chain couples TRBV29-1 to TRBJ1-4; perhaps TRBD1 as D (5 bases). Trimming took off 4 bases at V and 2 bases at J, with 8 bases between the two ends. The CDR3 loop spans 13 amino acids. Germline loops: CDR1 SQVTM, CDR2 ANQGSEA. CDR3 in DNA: TGCAGCGTTGCCCCAGGGACTAATGAAAAACTGTTTTTT. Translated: CSVAPGTNEKLFF.

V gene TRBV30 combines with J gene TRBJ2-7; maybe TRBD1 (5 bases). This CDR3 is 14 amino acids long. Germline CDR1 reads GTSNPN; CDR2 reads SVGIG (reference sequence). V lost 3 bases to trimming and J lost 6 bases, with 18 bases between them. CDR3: CAWSARTPLGEQYF. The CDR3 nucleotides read TGTGCCTGGAGCGCCAGGACACCCCTCGGCGAGCAGTACTTC.

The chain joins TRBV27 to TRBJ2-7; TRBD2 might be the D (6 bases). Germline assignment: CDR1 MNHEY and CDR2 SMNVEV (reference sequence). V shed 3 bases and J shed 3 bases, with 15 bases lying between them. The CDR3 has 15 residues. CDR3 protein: CASSFRREAHYEQYF. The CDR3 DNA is TGTGCCAGCAGTTTTCGGCGGGAAGCTCACTACGAGCAGTACTTC.